The next 30 T cell receptor beta chains were all read from a single sample in a study of blood T cell repertoires in COVID-19. The data were produced by immunoSEQ multiplex PCR, yet TCRdb's version contains in-frame clones alone and is incomplete. The table lists 180,000 or so clones, 86% of them singletons. Sequenced sample: peripheral blood. Receptor source: a man younger than 35 with acute or convalescent COVID-19.

The V gene is TRBV5-6, the J gene TRBJ1-1; the D is unclear. Trimming took off 3 bases at V and 6 bases at J, with 9 bases between the two ends. CDR3 length: 12 residues. Germline CDR1 and CDR2: SGHDT and YYEEEE. CDR3 DNA sequence: TGTGCCAGCAGCTCGCGAGGCTCTGAAGCTTTCTTT. Protein sequence: CASSSRGSEAFF.

The chain carries TRBV5-6 and TRBJ2-6; no clear D gene. Germline CDR1 and CDR2: SGHDT and YYEEEE. The CDR3 consists of 16 residues. V shed 4 bases and J shed 4 bases, with 15 bases lying between them. The CDR3, as DNA: TGTGCCAGCAGCACCGACTGGCACACCGGGGCCAACGTCCTGACTTTC. Protein product: CASSTDWHTGANVLTF.

The chain combines TRBV18 with TRBJ1-1; unclear D gene. CDR1 and CDR2 from the germline V gene are KGHSH and LQKENI. The CDR3 sequence is 15 residues long. Trimming left V 0 bases short and J 2 bases short, with 10 bases between. The CDR3 DNA reads TGTGCCAGCTCACCACCAGCAGGCTCAAACACTGAAGCTTTCTTT. Protein sequence: CASSPPAGSNTEAFF.

This rearrangement joins TRBV10-1 to TRBJ2-2; no clear D gene. Germline CDR1 WNHNN, CDR2 SYGVQD (reference sequence). Trimming removed 4 bases from V and 2 bases from J, with 5 bases in between. The CDR3 loop spans 13 amino acids. The CDR3 DNA sequence: TGCGCCAGCAGTGCCCTTAACACCGGGGAGCTGTTTTTT. It codes for CASSALNTGELFF.

J is TRBJ2-3 and V is TRBV13; 9 bases align to TRBD1. The V gene end was trimmed by 5 bases and the J gene end by 4 bases; junction bases not matched to a gene: 10. The CDR3 is 16 residues long. Germline-derived CDR1 and CDR2 are PRHDT and FYEKMQ (reference sequence). The CDR3 nucleotides read TGTGCCAGCAGCCGACAGACCTGGACAGGGGCAGATACGCAGTATTTT. Its protein is CASSRQTWTGADTQYF.

The rearrangement links TRBV20-1 to TRBJ2-3; 13 bases match TRBD2. The germline V gene has CDR1 DFQATT and CDR2 SNEGSKA (reference sequence). This CDR3 region has 14 residues. Trimming took 3 bases from V and 7 from J; bases not matched to a gene: 4. The CDR3 reads CSASTSGGAYTQYF. CDR3 coding DNA: TGCAGTGCTAGTACTAGCGGGGGGGCTTATACGCAGTATTTT.

The chain couples TRBV30 to TRBJ2-3; a possible D gene is TRBD2 (5 bases). This CDR3 spans 14 amino acids. V lost 3 bases, J lost 4 bases, and 14 bases lay in between. CDR1 is GTSNPN and CDR2 is SVGIG in the germline V gene (reference sequence). The CDR3 loop is CAWSPGLSADTQYF. In nucleotides, the CDR3 is TGTGCCTGGAGCCCGGGTCTTAGCGCAGATACGCAGTATTTT.

The chain carries TRBV10-1 and TRBJ1-1; TRBD1 aligns across 7 bases. This CDR3 contains 15 residues. J was trimmed by 5 bases and V by 0 bases; bases with no gene match: 6. The germline V gene has CDR1 WNHNN and CDR2 SYGVQD (reference sequence). In DNA form, the CDR3 reads TGCGCCAGCAGTGAGTCCAGGGGGGTTGGGACTGAAGCTTTCTTT. Protein: CASSESRGVGTEAFF.

This clone was recorded a few times. The chain uses TRBV11-2 and TRBJ1-5; D uncertain. V was trimmed by 5 bases and J by 2 bases, leaving 16 bases between them. This CDR3 comprises 16 residues. The V gene's germline CDR1 is SGHAT and CDR2 FQNNGV. The CDR3 coding sequence is TGTGCCAGCAGCCCGGAAGGAGGGTTAGGCAATCAGCCCCAGCATTTT. Translation gives CASSPEGGLGNQPQHF.

The rearrangement uses TRBV5-1 and TRBJ1-4; D remains ambiguous. Trimming pared 0 bases from V and 0 bases from J, leaving 12 bases between. This CDR3 is built from 17 residues. Germline CDR1 and CDR2: SGHRS and YFSETQ. CDR3 loop: CASSLGLAPATNEKLFF. CDR3 DNA: TGCGCCAGCAGCTTGGGTCTTGCGCCTGCAACTAATGAAAAACTGTTTTTT. Combining the CDR3 with reference TRBV5-1 and TRBJ1-4 gives the whole variable domain KAGVTQTPRYLIKTRGQQVTLSCSPISGHRSVSWYQQTPGQGLQFLFEYFSETQRNKGNFPGRFSGRQFSNSRSEMNVSTLELGDSALYLCASSLGLAPATNEKLFFGSGTQLSVL.

The V gene is TRBV12-3 or TRBV12-4, the J gene TRBJ1-6; D gene uncertain. CDR3 size: 12 residues. V lost 6 bases and J lost 7, with 7 bases in between. The CDR3 here is CASSEQNSPLHF. The DNA of the CDR3 is TGTGCCAGCAGCGAACAGAATTCACCCCTCCACTTT.

The V and J genes are TRBV20-1 and TRBJ2-3; 7 nucleotides line up with TRBD2. V gave up 3 bases and J gave up 0 bases; unmatched junction bases: 6. The CDR3 is made up of 15 amino acids. Germline CDR1 DFQATT, CDR2 SNEGSKA (reference sequence). This CDR3 is CSASILAASTDTQYF. CDR3 nucleotide sequence: TGCAGTGCTAGTATCCTAGCGGCTAGCACAGATACGCAGTATTTT.

The V call is TRBV5-6, the J call TRBJ1-2; TRBD1 matches at 8 bases. Germline V gene lookup returns CDR1 SGHDT and CDR2 YYEEEE. The ends lost 6 bases at V and 2 bases at J; junction bases unmatched: 6. The CDR3 length is 14 residues. CDR3 nucleotides: TGTGCCAGCACCTTTGGACAGGGAAACTATGGCTACACCTTC. This sequence encodes CASTFGQGNYGYTF.

The chain links TRBV11-2 to TRBJ2-5, with D possibly being TRBD1 (6 bases). Germline CDR1 and CDR2: SGHAT and FQNNGV. Trimming left V 2 bases short and J 5 bases short, with 9 bases between. The CDR3 is 13 residues long. The CDR3 DNA reads TGTGCCAGCAGCTTATCCAGGGGTGAGACCCAGTACTTC. This encodes CASSLSRGETQYF.

Written as DNA, the CDR3 is TGTGCCAGCAGTGACTTCAGGGGTTCGAAAGCTTTCTTT. Encoded protein: CASSDFRGSKAFF. The rearrangement joins TRBV6-4 to TRBJ1-1; a weak D match, TRBD1 (6 bases). The CDR3 contains 13 residues. Trimming removed 1 base at V and 9 bases at J, with 12 bases between. Germline CDR1 MRHNA, CDR2 SNTAGT.

The CDR3 loop reads CASSPGTGPYEQYF. DNA for the CDR3: TGTGCCAGCAGCCCCGGGACAGGACCCTACGAGCAGTACTTC. The J gene is TRBJ2-7, the V gene TRBV11-2; TRBD1 matches 8 bases. V shed 5 bases and J 2 bases; nucleotides not matched to a gene: 5. The CDR3 consists of 14 residues. Germline CDR1 reads SGHAT; CDR2 reads FQNNGV.

This rearrangement joins TRBV7-9 to TRBJ1-1; D possibly corresponds to TRBD1 (6 bases). The germline V and J ends were trimmed by 5 bases and 4 bases, with 14 bases remaining between them. The CDR3 is 14 amino acids. From germline, CDR1 is SEHNR and CDR2 FQNEAQ (reference sequence). CDR3 region: CASSLQGRSTEAFF. In DNA, the CDR3 is TGTGCCAGCAGCCTACAGGGACGTAGCACTGAAGCTTTCTTT.

This clone was found once. The rearrangement uses TRBV28 and TRBJ1-6; the D is unclear. This CDR3 contains 14 residues. V lost 3 bases and J lost 7, with 10 bases in between. Germline loops: CDR1 MDHEN, CDR2 SYDVKM. The CDR3 bases are TGTGCCAGCAGTTTGGTCAGGTCGAATTCACCCCTCCACTTT. Translation gives CASSLVRSNSPLHF.

CDR3 nucleotides: TGTGCCAGCAGTCCACCGGGCCCGGGGTCACCCCTCCACTTT. The encoded protein is CASSPPGPGSPLHF. The rearrangement links TRBV7-9 to TRBJ1-6; no firm D call. Germline V gives CDR1 SEHNR, CDR2 FQNEAQ (reference sequence). This CDR3 has 14 amino acids. V dropped 6 bases and J dropped 10 bases, with 16 bases sitting between them.

This chain links TRBV18 with TRBJ2-5, with 12 positions matching TRBD2. V shed 6 bases, J shed 2 bases, and the junction held 4 bases outside the gene matches. From germline, CDR1 is KGHSH and CDR2 LQKENI. The CDR3 spans 15 residues. The CDR3 DNA follows: TGTGCCAGCTCCCCTCTAGCGGGGGGGCAAGAGACCCAGTACTTC. Its translation is CASSPLAGGQETQYF.

The chain uses TRBV6-1 and TRBJ1-3; D not resolved. This CDR3 spans 16 amino acids. Germline V gene data show CDR1 as MNHNS and CDR2 as SASEGT. V lost 2 bases and J 5 bases, leaving 16 bases between the germline ends. The CDR3 DNA follows: TGTGCCAGCAGTGAAAACTCGCAGGCGGGAAGAAACACCATATATTTT. Residues: CASSENSQAGRNTIYF.

V is TRBV19 and J is TRBJ2-4; D possibly corresponds to TRBD1 (7 bases). Per germline, CDR1 LNHDA and CDR2 SQIVND (reference sequence). V lost 6 bases and J 7 bases, leaving 13 bases between the germline ends. CDR3 length equals 13 residues. The CDR3: CASRNAGGNIQYF. Here the CDR3 DNA reads TGTGCCAGTAGAAACGCAGGGGGGAACATTCAGTACTTC.

This clone was counted between two and nine times. The genes are TRBV19 and TRBJ1-5; TRBD1 matches at 8 bases. The CDR3 contains 15 residues. With V trimmed by 3 bases and J by 5 bases, 6 bases remained unmatched. CDR1 is LNHDA and CDR2 is SQIVND in the germline V gene (reference sequence). This chain's CDR3 is CASSMDRVYDQPQHF. In nucleotides, the CDR3 is TGTGCCAGTAGTATGGACAGGGTGTACGATCAGCCCCAGCATTTT.

This clone has a single count. The chain has TRBV29-1 and TRBJ2-1, with D possibly matching TRBD2 (7 bases). Trimming left V 3 bases short and J 7 bases short, with 16 bases between. This CDR3 region has 14 residues. Germline CDR1 reads SQVTM; CDR2 reads ANQGSEA. The CDR3 nucleotides are TGCAGCGTTGATCAAAGGGGGGGTCTGAATGAGCAGTTCTTC. Protein sequence: CSVDQRGGLNEQFF.

V and J are TRBV29-1 and TRBJ1-2; 7 bases match TRBD1. Unmatched junction bases numbered 7, after V lost 6 bases and J lost 3 bases. CDR1 and CDR2 from the germline V gene are SQVTM and ANQGSEA. This CDR3 contains 13 residues. The CDR3 sequence is CSVSTGMDYGYTF. CDR3 nucleotide sequence: TGCAGCGTATCGACAGGGATGGACTATGGCTACACCTTC.

The gene calls are TRBV6-1 and TRBJ2-2; TRBD2 aligns across 8 bases. V lost 2 bases, J lost 5 bases, and 19 bases stayed unmatched. This CDR3 is 20 amino acids long. Germline CDR1 MNHNS, CDR2 SASEGT. CDR3 loop: CASSERLKREGYRLTGELFF. CDR3 DNA sequence: TGTGCCAGCAGTGAACGTTTAAAACGGGAGGGTTATCGGTTAACCGGGGAGCTGTTTTTT.

CDR3 sequence reads: CASREALTGSPLHF. The DNA of the CDR3 is TGCGCCAGCAGGGAGGCATTGACAGGGTCGCCCCTCCACTTT. The chain has TRBV5-1 and TRBJ1-6; 7 bases map to TRBD1. The length of the CDR3 is 14 residues. CDR1 is SGHRS, CDR2 YFSETQ, per germline. V dropped 5 bases and J dropped 13; count of bases not matched to a gene: 12.

The chain combines TRBV4-2 with TRBJ2-7, with 15 bases aligning to TRBD2. V was clipped by 9 bases and J by 5 bases; unmatched bases: 11. The CDR3 contains 16 residues. Germline lookup yields CDR1 LGHNA and CDR2 YNFKEQ. The CDR3 nucleotides read TGTGCCAGGGCCAGTGGACTAGCGGGGGGGCTTAACGAGCAGTACTTC. Its protein is CARASGLAGGLNEQYF.

The chain employs TRBV12-5 and TRBJ1-5, with a weak D call TRBD1 (6 bases). The CDR3 is 16 amino acids. V was cut by 5 bases and J by 3 bases, with 17 bases left in between. Germline loops: CDR1 LGHNT, CDR2 FRNRAP. In DNA form, the CDR3 reads TGTGCTAGTGGTCAATTACAGGGATCGTACAATCAGCCCCAGCATTTT. It codes for CASGQLQGSYNQPQHF. Complete variable domain (other parts from reference TRBV12-5 and TRBJ1-5): DARVTQTPRHKVTEMGQEVTMRCQPILGHNTVFWYRQTMMQGLELLAYFRNRAPLDDSGMPKDRFSAEMPDATLATLKIQPSEPRDSAVYFCASGQLQGSYNQPQHFGDGTRLSIL.

The chain couples TRBV5-1 to TRBJ2-5; 7 positions agree with TRBD2. CDR1 and CDR2 (germline): SGHRS, YFSETQ. V shed 0 bases and J 4 bases; nucleotides not matched to a gene: 6. CDR3 length: 15 residues. The CDR3, as DNA: TGCGCCAGCAGCTTGGTTAGCGTAGCGGGAGAGACCCAGTACTTC. Its translation is CASSLVSVAGETQYF.